This T cell receptor beta chain was recovered during a study of beta chain features in type 1 diabetes. Study background: Researchers looked at 85 million to 110 million sorted cells across all samples. Study outcomes and limitations: Insertions were fewer and deletions more numerous at VDJ junctions in type 1 diabetes patients. In every one of the four CD4+ subsets, TCRB CDR3s were moderately but significantly shorter in Type 1 diabetes patients.

Looked up from germline, CDR1 is MNHEY and CDR2 is SVGAGI. This CDR3 has 12 residues. The ends were cut back, 8 bases at V and 0 bases at J, with 7 bases in the middle. Isolated RNA was reverse transcribed in full, so expressed TCRB transcripts were sequenced. Repertoires were generated with immunoSEQ multiplex PCR, while TCRdb's copy carries only in-frame clones and drops some. Of about 660,000 clones listed, over 13% are singletons. As for this clone: No antigen is known for it.

The sequence came from a young man with type 1 diabetes. The source material was naive CD4+ T cells from blood. V and J are TRBV6-5 and TRBJ1-1; D is undetermined. For the CDR3, the DNA is TGTGCCAGCGGGGTCATGAACACTGAAGCTTTCTTT. This encodes CASGVMNTEAFF.